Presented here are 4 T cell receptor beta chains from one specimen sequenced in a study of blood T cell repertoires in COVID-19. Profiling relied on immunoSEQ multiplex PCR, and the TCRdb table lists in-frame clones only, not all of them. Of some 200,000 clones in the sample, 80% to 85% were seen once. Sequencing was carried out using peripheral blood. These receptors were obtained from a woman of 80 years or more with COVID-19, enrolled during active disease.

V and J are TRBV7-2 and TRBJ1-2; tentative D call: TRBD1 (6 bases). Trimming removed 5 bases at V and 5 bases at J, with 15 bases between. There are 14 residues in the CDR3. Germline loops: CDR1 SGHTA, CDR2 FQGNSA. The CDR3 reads CASSQRTAVYGYTF. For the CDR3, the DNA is TGTGCCAGCAGCCAAAGGACAGCCGTGTATGGCTACACCTTC.

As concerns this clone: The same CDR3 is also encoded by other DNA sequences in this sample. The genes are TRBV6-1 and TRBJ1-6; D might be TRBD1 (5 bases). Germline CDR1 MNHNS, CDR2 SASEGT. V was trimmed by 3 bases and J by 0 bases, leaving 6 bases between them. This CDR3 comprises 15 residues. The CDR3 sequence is CASSDRDSYNSPLHF. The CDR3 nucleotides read TGTGCCAGCAGTGACAGGGACTCCTATAATTCACCCCTCCACTTT.

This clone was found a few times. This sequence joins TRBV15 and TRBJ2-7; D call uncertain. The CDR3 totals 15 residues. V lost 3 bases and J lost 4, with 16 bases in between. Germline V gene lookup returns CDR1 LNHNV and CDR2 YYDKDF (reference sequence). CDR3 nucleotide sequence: TGTGCCACCAGCAGCTCCTCCACCGGTCTTTACGAGCAGTACTTC. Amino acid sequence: CATSSSSTGLYEQYF.

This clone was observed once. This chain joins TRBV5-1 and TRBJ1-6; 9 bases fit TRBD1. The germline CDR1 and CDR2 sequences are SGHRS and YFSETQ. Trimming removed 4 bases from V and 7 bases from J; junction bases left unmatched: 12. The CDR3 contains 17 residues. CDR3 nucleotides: TGCGCCAGCAGCATTACCCTGACAGGGGGTTCAAATTCACCCCTCCACTTT. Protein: CASSITLTGGSNSPLHF.